The 27 T cell receptor beta chains given below trace back to one sample, sequenced in a study of cytomegalovirus exposure and HLA in healthy donors. PCR primers comprised 60 Vbeta and 13 Jbeta primers. The method was immunoSEQ multiplex PCR; TCRdb's version includes in-frame clones alone and lacks a portion of them. The repertoire has fewer than 90,000 clones, approximately 78% of them found once; the top ten carry 2% to 3%. The material sequenced was PBMCs. Every receptor here comes from a male donor in good health and CMV-seropositive.

This clone has just one count. The V gene is TRBV4-3, the J gene TRBJ2-5, with a weak D call TRBD1 (6 bases). Germline V gene lookup returns CDR1 LGHNA and CDR2 YSLEER. V was shortened by 0 bases and J by 1 base, with 9 bases between the two germline ends. CDR3 length: 15 residues. The CDR3 DNA sequence: TGCGCCAGCAGCCAAGACAGGGGACCCCAAGAGACCCAGTACTTC. It yields the protein CASSQDRGPQETQYF.

V and J are TRBV5-6 and TRBJ2-7; 9 nucleotides line up with TRBD1. Germline lookup yields CDR1 SGHDT and CDR2 YYEEEE. CDR3 length: 14 residues. After removal of 6 bases from V and 3 bases from J, the junction contained 7 bases not matched to a gene. The CDR3 region is CASTPTGGLYEQYF. CDR3 nucleotides: TGTGCCAGCACCCCGACAGGGGGGCTCTACGAGCAGTACTTC.

The genes are TRBV19 and TRBJ2-4; no reliable D call. CDR3 length equals 14 residues. Germline CDR1 and CDR2: LNHDA and SQIVND (reference sequence). V shed 5 bases and J shed 0 bases, with 8 bases lying between them. CDR3 region: CASSWALAKNIQYF. The CDR3 nucleotides read TGTGCCAGTAGTTGGGCCCTAGCCAAAAACATTCAGTACTTC.

The chain uses TRBV6-1 and TRBJ1-5; a possible D gene is TRBD1 (5 bases). Germline V gives CDR1 MNHNS, CDR2 SASEGT. The V end lost 3 bases, the J end lost 10 bases, and 13 bases lay between the germline ends. The CDR3 runs to 13 residues. DNA of the CDR3: TGTGCCAGCAGTGAGGGTCCGGGGGAACCCCAGCATTTT. Translated: CASSEGPGEPQHF.

The rearrangement joins TRBV7-8 to TRBJ1-6, with a possible D match to TRBD1 (5 bases). The V and J ends lost 7 bases and 0 bases respectively, with 22 bases between them. Germline CDR1 reads SGHVS; CDR2 reads FQNEAQ. The CDR3 consists of 19 residues. The CDR3 loop reads CASTPGQGLTSSYNSPLHF. CDR3 DNA sequence: TGTGCCAGCACCCCGGGGCAGGGACTCACGAGCTCCTATAATTCACCCCTCCACTTT.

The chain links TRBV6-1 to TRBJ2-7, with D unresolved. Trimming removed 6 bases at V and 5 bases at J, with 14 bases between. Germline assignment: CDR1 MNHNS and CDR2 SASEGT. This CDR3 region has 13 residues. CDR3 loop: CASRETSPDEQYF. Here the CDR3 DNA reads TGTGCCAGCAGGGAAACCTCCCCAGACGAGCAGTACTTC.

The chain employs TRBV28 and TRBJ2-1; 10 bases match TRBD2. V lost 1 base, J lost 3 bases, and 3 bases stayed unmatched. The germline V gene has CDR1 MDHEN and CDR2 SYDVKM. The CDR3 is 16 amino acids. The CDR3 coding sequence is TGTGCCAGCAGTTTATCTAGCGGGAGTGGCTACAATGAGCAGTTCTTC. Its translation is CASSLSSGSGYNEQFF. Drawing the rest from reference TRBV28 and TRBJ2-1, the complete variable domain is DVKVTQSSRYLVKRTGEKVFLECVQDMDHENMFWYRQDPGLGLRLIYFSYDVKMKEKGDIPEGYSVSREKKERFSLILESASTNQTSMYLCASSLSSGSGYNEQFFGPGTRLTVL.

Only one count was recorded for this clone. This chain links TRBV2 with TRBJ2-3; 13 nucleotides line up with TRBD2. The CDR3 sequence is 19 residues long. Germline CDR1 SNHLY, CDR2 FYNNEI. V was clipped by 7 bases and J by 0 bases; unmatched bases: 13. The CDR3 spells CASNGAGTSGKTSTDTQYF. CDR3 nucleotide sequence: TGTGCCAGCAATGGGGCCGGGACTAGCGGGAAAACTAGCACAGATACGCAGTATTTT.

The genes are TRBV28 and TRBJ2-2, with 16 bases that match TRBD2. The CDR3 sequence is 17 residues long. Germline CDR1 reads MDHEN; CDR2 reads SYDVKM. The V gene end was trimmed by 6 bases and the J gene end by 7 bases; junction bases not matched to a gene: 8. The CDR3 DNA reads TGTGCCAGCAGCACGGGACTAGCGGGAGGGCCAGTCGGGGAGCTGTTTTTT. Translation: CASSTGLAGGPVGELFF.

This rearrangement joins TRBV19 to TRBJ1-1; a weak D match, TRBD1 (5 bases). CDR1 and CDR2 (germline): LNHDA, SQIVND (reference sequence). The CDR3 consists of 13 residues. The germline V and J ends were trimmed by 7 bases and 4 bases, with 13 bases remaining between them. As DNA, the CDR3 is TGTGCCAGTACCAGGGTTTTTGGCACTGAAGCTTTCTTT. Its protein is CASTRVFGTEAFF.

The rearrangement joins TRBV5-1 to TRBJ2-3; 7 nucleotides line up with TRBD2. This CDR3 is 14 amino acids long. Germline V gene lookup returns CDR1 SGHRS and CDR2 YFSETQ. V shed 1 base, J shed 2 bases, and the junction held 1 base outside the gene matches. CDR3 protein: CASSLWDYTDTQYF. Here the CDR3 DNA reads TGCGCCAGCAGCTTGTGGGACTACACAGATACGCAGTATTTT.

The chain is built from TRBV27 and TRBJ2-7, with 7 bases fitting TRBD1. Germline V CDR1 and CDR2: MNHEY, SMNVEV (reference sequence). V trimming: 4 bases; J trimming: 3 bases; junction bases outside the gene matches: 3. There are 13 residues in the CDR3. In DNA form, the CDR3 reads TGTGCCAGCAGTTACAGGGACAGCTACGAGCAGTACTTC. Its protein product is CASSYRDSYEQYF.

J is TRBJ2-7 and V is TRBV2; 9 nucleotides line up with TRBD1. Germline CDR1 reads SNHLY; CDR2 reads FYNNEI. V was clipped by 0 bases and J by 5 bases; unmatched bases: 8. The CDR3 consists of 16 residues. CDR3 residues: CASSEANFWDRDEQYF. Written as DNA, the CDR3 is TGTGCCAGCAGTGAAGCGAATTTCTGGGACAGGGACGAGCAGTACTTC. The full variable domain, completed using reference TRBV2 and TRBJ2-7, is EPEVTQTPSHQVTQMGQEVILRCVPISNHLYFYWYRQILGQKVEFLVSFYNNEISEKSEIFDDQFSVERPDGSNFTLKIRSTKLEDSAMYFCASSEANFWDRDEQYFGPGTRLTVT.

This sequence joins TRBV5-8 and TRBJ2-7; D remains unclear. V gave up 2 bases and J gave up 0 bases, with 6 bases separating them. There are 13 residues in the CDR3. Germline V CDR1 and CDR2: SGHTS, YDEGEE. The CDR3 here is CASSFGSSYEQYF. CDR3 bases: TGTGCCAGCAGCTTTGGCAGCTCCTACGAGCAGTACTTC. Combining the CDR3 with reference TRBV5-8 and TRBJ2-7 gives the whole variable domain EAGVTQSPTHLIKTRGQQATLRCSPISGHTSVYWYQQALGLGLQFLLWYDEGEERNRGNFPPRFSGRQFPNYSSELNVNALELEDSALYLCASSFGSSYEQYFGPGTRLTVT.

The chain links TRBV7-6 to TRBJ2-7; 7 nucleotides align to TRBD2. V dropped 1 base and J dropped 0; count of bases not matched to a gene: 9. Germline CDR1 reads SGHVS; CDR2 reads FNYEAQ. The CDR3 loop spans 17 amino acids. The CDR3 loop reads CASSLGGPGGSSYEQYF. For the CDR3, the DNA is TGTGCCAGCAGCTTAGGTGGACCGGGCGGGAGCTCCTACGAGCAGTACTTC.

This chain's CDR3 is CASSPRDRPQETQYF. In nucleotides, the CDR3 is TGTGCCAGCAGCCCCCGGGACAGGCCCCAAGAGACCCAGTACTTC. The chain combines TRBV7-2 with TRBJ2-5; 8 positions agree with TRBD1. This CDR3 is 15 amino acids long. CDR1 and CDR2 from the germline V gene are SGHTA and FQGNSA. V lost 5 bases to trimming and J lost 1 base; unmatched junction nucleotides: 6.

The chain joins TRBV18 to TRBJ2-1, with 8 bases that match TRBD1. The CDR3 spans 15 residues. V shed 0 bases, J shed 12 bases, and the junction held 10 bases outside the gene matches. The germline V gene encodes CDR1 KGHSH and CDR2 LQKENI. The CDR3, as DNA: TGTGCCAGCTCACCACCGGCCGATCCAGGGGGCCGGCAGTTCTTC. Its protein is CASSPPADPGGRQFF.

This clone has only one observation. The junction does not match germline at one end; this may be a read error. The chain uses TRBV5-1 and TRBJ2-2, with 15 bases matching TRBD2. Germline V CDR1 and CDR2: SGHRS, YFSETQ. The length of the CDR3 is 17 residues. CDR3 protein: CVSSGTSGRIGAGELFF. CDR3 bases: TGCGTCAGCAGCGGGACTAGCGGGAGGATTGGCGCCGGGGAGCTGTTTTTT.

The chain has TRBV2 and TRBJ2-1, with D hard to call. The CDR3 is made up of 10 amino acids. Per the germline V gene, CDR1 is SNHLY and CDR2 is FYNNEI. Trimming cost V 3 bases and J 9 bases, with 3 bases left between them. As DNA, the CDR3 is TGTGCCAGCAGTGACAGTGAGCAGTTCTTC. Translating it yields CASSDSEQFF.

The CDR3 coding sequence is TGTGCCAGCGCCGGGGGGATAGGTCGGCCCCAGCATTTT. Its protein is CASAGGIGRPQHF. The chain recombines TRBV27 with TRBJ1-5, with a possible D match to TRBD1 (5 bases). CDR3 size: 13 residues. V lost 8 bases to trimming and J lost 9 bases, with 17 bases between them. CDR1 is MNHEY, CDR2 SMNVEV, per germline (reference sequence).

The V and J genes are TRBV6-5 and TRBJ1-2, with 7 positions matching TRBD1. From germline, CDR1 is MNHEY and CDR2 SVGAGI. This CDR3 spans 15 amino acids. V gave up 5 bases and J gave up 0 bases; unmatched junction bases: 6. In DNA, the CDR3 is TGTGCCAGCAGTGCCGGGACAGAGCCTAACTATGGCTACACCTTC. Translated: CASSAGTEPNYGYTF.

The chain is built from TRBV5-4 and TRBJ1-2; D unclear. CDR1 is SGHNT, CDR2 YYREEE, per germline (reference sequence). Trimming took off 6 bases at V and 4 bases at J, with 13 bases between the two ends. This CDR3 spans 13 amino acids. The CDR3 loop is CASKYPSTYGYTF. CDR3 bases: TGTGCCAGCAAGTATCCGAGTACCTATGGCTACACCTTC.

The chain recombines TRBV6-1 with TRBJ2-1, with TRBD2 matching over 10 bases. J gave up 7 bases and V 0 bases, and 6 bases lay outside the gene matches. Per germline, CDR1 MNHNS and CDR2 SASEGT. The CDR3 spans 16 residues. CDR3 sequence (DNA): TGTGCCAGCAGTGAAGCAGCGGGAGGGGGGGCGAATGAGCAGTTCTTC. It is translated as CASSEAAGGGANEQFF.

The chain links TRBV18 to TRBJ1-1; D gene unclear. The CDR3 covers 13 residues. In germline, CDR1 is KGHSH, CDR2 LQKENI. V lost 6 bases and J lost 7, with 15 bases in between. CDR3 DNA: TGTGCCAGCTCCCGGGAGGCGTGGTATGAAGCTTTCTTT. Protein product: CASSREAWYEAFF.

The gene calls are TRBV18 and TRBJ1-5, with 11 nucleotides matching TRBD1. Trimming cost V 3 bases and J 8 bases; bases outside gene matches: 9. Germline loops: CDR1 KGHSH, CDR2 LQKENI. This CDR3 is 16 amino acids long. The CDR3 bases are TGTGCCAGCTCACCGGACAGGGGGCGCGTAGGGGAGCCCCAGCATTTT. Its translation: CASSPDRGRVGEPQHF.

V usage is TRBV5-4 and J usage is TRBJ2-7, with 8 nucleotides matching TRBD2. CDR1 SGHNT and CDR2 YYREEE come from the germline V gene (reference sequence). This CDR3 comprises 15 residues. V shed 5 bases, J shed 4 bases, and the junction held 11 bases outside the gene matches. The CDR3 sequence is CASRRAGAPRYEQYF. The CDR3 DNA reads as TGTGCCAGCAGAAGAGCGGGAGCGCCCCGTTACGAGCAGTACTTC.

The chain uses TRBV27 and TRBJ2-1; perhaps TRBD2 as D (5 bases). V lost 6 bases and J 4 bases, leaving 10 bases between the germline ends. This CDR3 region has 13 residues. The germline V gene encodes CDR1 MNHEY and CDR2 SMNVEV (reference sequence). The CDR3 spells CASRRTGYNEQFF. The CDR3 region has the DNA TGTGCCAGCAGGCGGACGGGATACAATGAGCAGTTCTTC.